Below, 5 T cell receptor beta chains from the same sample are listed, as sequenced in a study of blood T cell repertoires in COVID-19. Generated by immunoSEQ multiplex PCR, the TCRdb table keeps only in-frame clones and is missing some. The table lists 200,000 to 250,000 clones, 80% of them singletons. The source material was PBMCs or T cells enriched from blood (not recorded which). Receptors originate from a man aged 25 to 45 with acute COVID-19.

Worth noting for this clone: The sample contains more than one DNA sequence encoding this CDR3. This chain uses TRBV9 with TRBJ2-7; D may be TRBD2 (5 bases). V was pared by 0 bases and J by 0 bases, with 7 bases between. Per the germline V gene, CDR1 is SGDLS and CDR2 is YYNGEE. This CDR3 region has 14 residues. This CDR3 reads CASSVASSSYEQYF. CDR3 nucleotide sequence: TGTGCCAGCAGCGTAGCTAGCAGCTCCTACGAGCAGTACTTC. Using reference TRBV9 and TRBJ2-7 for the parts outside the CDR3, the full variable domain is DSGVTQTPKHLITATGQRVTLRCSPRSGDLSVYWYQQSLDQGLQFLIQYYNGEERAKGNILERFSAQQFPDLHSELNLSSLELGDSALYFCASSVASSSYEQYFGPGTRLTVT.

V is TRBV4-1 and J is TRBJ2-7; 10 bases map to TRBD1. The CDR3 totals 15 residues. The trim removed 8 bases at V and 5 bases at J, leaving 12 bases unmatched. Germline lookup yields CDR1 MGHRA and CDR2 YSYEKL. The CDR3 reads CASSTAGTGADEQYF. The CDR3 nucleotides are TGCGCCAGCTCCACCGCCGGGACAGGGGCAGACGAGCAGTACTTC.

The rearrangement joins TRBV7-9 to TRBJ2-7, with D possibly matching TRBD2 (5 bases). Trimming stripped 5 bases from V and 0 bases from J, with 17 bases between. There are 16 residues in the CDR3. Per germline, CDR1 SEHNR and CDR2 FQNEAQ (reference sequence). The CDR3 DNA sequence: TGTGCCAGCAGCCGCCAGAGGACGGGGAACTCCTACGAGCAGTACTTC. Translating gives CASSRQRTGNSYEQYF.

This sequence joins TRBV7-9 and TRBJ2-7; a weak D match, TRBD2 (6 bases). From germline, CDR1 is SEHNR and CDR2 FQNEAQ (reference sequence). V was shortened by 0 bases and J by 2 bases, with 11 bases between the two germline ends. The CDR3 loop spans 15 amino acids. The CDR3 region is CASSLAGTSTYEQYF. For the CDR3, the DNA is TGTGCCAGCAGCTTAGCCGGGACTTCCACCTACGAGCAGTACTTC.

This sequence joins TRBV9 and TRBJ2-1; weak D call: TRBD1 (6 bases). Germline V gene lookup returns CDR1 SGDLS and CDR2 YYNGEE. The CDR3 extends over 14 amino acids. Trimming left V 4 bases short and J 9 bases short, with 17 bases between. CDR3 bases: TGTGCCAGCAGCCAGGGGCCCCATTTCGCTGAGCAGTTCTTC. This sequence encodes CASSQGPHFAEQFF.